Given below is one T cell receptor beta chain in context. Its target is unknown. The CDR3 runs to 12 residues. V was shortened by 3 bases and J by 6 bases, with 7 bases between the two germline ends. The germline V gene encodes CDR1 SGDLS and CDR2 YYNGEE. These data belong to a study of T cell repertoires in cytomegalovirus infection. TCRdb re-derived calls from the reads in MiXCR, one entry per CDR3 protein. Of roughly 500,000 distinct CDR3 sequences listed, roughly a third are singletons. The source of this sequence is a human donor in good health (CMV status not recorded). Some clones in this sample may be carry-over from other donors' samples. This chain joins TRBV9 and TRBJ1-5; D unresolved. Sample: cultured PBMCs, taken from culture after CMV antigen stimulation. As DNA, the CDR3 is TGTGCCAGCAGCGGAGAGGGTCAGCCCCAGCATTTT. Translated, it gives CASSGEGQPQHF. Full variable domain (outside the CDR3, taken from reference TRBV9 and TRBJ1-5): DSGVTQTPKHLITATGQRVTLRCSPRSGDLSVYWYQQSLDQGLQFLIQYYNGEERAKGNILERFSAQQFPDLHSELNLSSLELGDSALYFCASSGEGQPQHFGDGTRLSIL.